Detailed here is one T cell receptor (beta chain). V was pared by 4 bases and J by 6 bases, with 9 bases of the junction left unmatched. Germline-derived CDR1 and CDR2 are LGHNA and YSLEER. The CDR3 spans 17 residues. The PCR made use of 60 Vbeta and 13 Jbeta primers. The data were produced by immunoSEQ multiplex PCR, yet TCRdb's version contains in-frame clones alone and is incomplete. The sample holds around 58,000 clones, 65% to 80% seen once. The sample originates from a study of cytomegalovirus exposure and HLA in healthy donors. Sample: PBMCs. The source of this sequence is a man in his forties in good health and CMV-seropositive. The genes are TRBV4-3 and TRBJ2-2, with 12 bases lining up with TRBD2. This CDR3 reads CASSRVLAGGLAGELFF. The CDR3, as DNA: TGCGCCAGCAGCCGAGTGCTAGCGGGGGGGCTGGCCGGGGAGCTGTTTTTT.